This T cell receptor beta chain was sequenced for a study of shared clonotypes between healthy human individuals. Broader study findings: Sampling covered blood only; tissue repertoires likely differ.

Naive CD8 cells, CD45RO-negative and positively selected for CCR7, excluded terminally differentiated effector memory CD45RA+ cells. Donors, healthy HIV-negative adults, lacked recent acute infections or vaccinations. Turning to this clone: The antigen remains undetermined.

TCRdb's copy holds only in-frame clones and misses some; the assay was immunoSEQ multiplex PCR. The table has approximately 840,000 clones, 90% to 97% seen once. The CDR3 is 15 amino acids. CDR1 and CDR2 (germline): SGHVS, FQNEAQ. The V and J ends lost 1 base and 8 bases, in that order; junction bases with no gene match: 9. The chain links TRBV7-8 to TRBJ2-3, with 7 bases identical to TRBD2. The sequencing sample was made of naive CD8+ T cells sorted from blood. This TCR was recovered from a man aged 25 to 45 in good health. The CDR3 reads CASSLVGGGRATQYF. The CDR3 region has the DNA TGTGCCAGCAGCTTAGTTGGCGGCGGGAGAGCTACGCAGTATTTT.